This T cell receptor beta chain was found in a study of PD-L1 blockade in urothelial cancer. Trimming removed 5 bases at V and 0 bases at J, with 20 bases between. The CDR3 runs to 17 residues. Germline V gene data show CDR1 as SSHAT and CDR2 as FNYEAQ (reference sequence). The data were produced by immunoSEQ multiplex PCR, yet TCRdb's version contains in-frame clones alone and is incomplete. The sample carries approximately 90,000 clones, over 80% recorded once. The sample's time point: pretreatment peripheral blood. The V and J genes are TRBV7-7 and TRBJ2-7; possible D gene TRBD2, 6 bases. The material sequenced was PBMCs, taken around atezolizumab (anti-PD-L1) treatment. The TCR comes from a man aged 60 to 69 with urothelial cancer. The CDR3 protein is CASSRSLYHSGSYEQYF. For the CDR3, the DNA is TGTGCCAGCAGCCGGTCCCTCTACCATAGCGGCTCCTACGAGCAGTACTTC.